This paragraph covers one T cell receptor beta chain sequence. Its antigen specificity is not known. The record has no base qualities; no much larger clone is one base away. This sample is drawn from a study of beta chain features in type 1 diabetes (dated by TCRdb to between 2018 and 2020). At the level of the whole study: No differences in mean age, gender distribution, total cell number or subset yield were found between patients and healthy donors. Across all samples, about 110 million sorted cells were examined, and cell number per subset correlated strongly with RNA yield. Naive and central memory subsets were obtained from all 30 or so donors, but regulatory and stem cell-like memory subsets were isolated from only 8 patients and roughly 8 healthy donors. The study compared the TCRB repertoires of sorted circulating CD4+ T cell subsets in recently diagnosed type 1 diabetes patients with those in matched healthy donors.

From each donor, a single peripheral blood sample of 100 to 150 mL on average was drawn into heparinised tubes. A BD FACSAria II and a panel including CD45RO, CCR7, CD25, CD127, CD95 and CD27 were used to sort naive, central memory, regulatory and stem cell-like memory CD4+ T cells. A purity above 95% was achieved for all sorted populations. PBMCs were isolated immediately by Lymphoprep density gradient centrifugation and stained directly without culture. Samples were stained and sorted in pairs, with one healthy donor and one patient per experiment, so that batch effects were minimized. Deletion took 1 base off V and 3 bases off J, with a span of 12 bases between the germline ends. CDR1 and CDR2 were assigned from the germline V gene as MGHDK and SYGVNS. The CDR3 spans 15 residues, from the cysteine through the phenylalanine. Solely the CDR3 DNA is kept, with 45 bases framed from the first base.

Findings and caveats that apply to the study as a whole: Because cDNA was sequenced instead of genomic DNA, activated cells with high expression could be over-represented, although the groups did not differ in activation or CD3 levels. Patients with type 1 diabetes made fewer insertions and deleted more nucleotides at VDJ recombination sites, implying thymic rearrangement abnormalities. Naive, central memory and regulatory TCRB repertoires appeared to be more similar among patients than among healthy donors. Type 1 diabetes patients showed a moderate but significant shortening of TCRB CDR3 length in all four CD4+ subsets. Because small numbers of individuals were included in the HLA sub-analyses, any influence of HLA type on TCRB rearrangement was left unresolved. PCR may preferentially amplify shorter templates, but because patient and control samples were amplified and corrected together, any resulting skew would affect both groups equally.

The entire amount of isolated RNA was reverse transcribed using the High Capacity cDNA Reverse Transcription Kit, so the sequenced TCRB transcripts were expressed ones. Deep immunoSEQ sequencing was applied to naive, central memory and regulatory T cell samples, giving an average of approximately 3.8 million total reads per sample. Sorted cells were lysed in RLT buffer, and RNA was extracted using DNase-treated RNeasy Micro or Mini kits according to cell number. Each cell subset was processed on its own to prevent cross-contamination, while patient and healthy donor samples were processed together. Using the immunoSEQ multiplex PCR, TCRB sequences were amplified from cDNA into 87-bp fragments spanning the CDR3 region. Sequencing of the amplicons was done on the Illumina HiSeq platform. Regarding the original processing steps: PCR bias was computationally corrected using synthetic template baselines, reads within Hamming distance 2 were collapsed, and singletons that could not be merged were discarded. Reads were aligned against IMGT so that V, D and J genes, CDR3 length and insertions or deletions at six rearrangement sites could be assigned. Within each subset, clonotype counts were normalized to the number of sorted cells before true diversity and Gini coefficients were calculated with the tcR R package. Repertoire sharing was quantified using the overlap coefficient calculated on TCRB nucleotide sequences. Out-of-frame TCRB sequences from naive cells were analyzed as a proxy for the pre-selection repertoire. TCRdb's version of the immuneACCESS table is confined to in-frame rearrangements and falls short of the full clone set. An unresolved V gene accounts for under half of the shortfall where checked; the remainder is of unknown origin. V and J calls and clone size come straight from that table; D and trimming were deduced from the DNA. Across this sample there are around 500,000 clones, with approximately 10% seen only once. Over 0.035% of the sample comes from the top ten.

The sequence joins TRBV25-1 to TRBJ1-2; matching of 6 bases hints at TRBD1 as the D gene. This clonotype was sampled from a woman between 18 and 29 years old in good health. Input material: naive CD4+ T cells from blood. The sample's cell subset or site label, decoded: true naive CD4+ T cells. For the CDR3, the sequence is CASSEWGDTYYGYTF. The DNA is as follows: TGTGCCAGCAGTGAATGGGGGGACACCTACTATGGCTACACCTTC.